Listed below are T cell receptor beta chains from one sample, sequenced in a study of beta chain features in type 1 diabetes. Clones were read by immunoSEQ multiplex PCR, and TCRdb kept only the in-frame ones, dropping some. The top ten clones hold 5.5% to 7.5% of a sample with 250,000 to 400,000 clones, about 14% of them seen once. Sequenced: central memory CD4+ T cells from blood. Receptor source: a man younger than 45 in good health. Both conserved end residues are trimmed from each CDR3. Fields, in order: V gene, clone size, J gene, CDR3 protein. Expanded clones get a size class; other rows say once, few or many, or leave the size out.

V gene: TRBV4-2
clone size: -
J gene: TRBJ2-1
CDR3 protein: ASSQTGTSGNPNEQF

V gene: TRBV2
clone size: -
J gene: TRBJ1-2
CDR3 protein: ASSEILAAIYGYT

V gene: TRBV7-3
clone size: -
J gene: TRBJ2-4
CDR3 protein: ASSLVWGNKNIQY

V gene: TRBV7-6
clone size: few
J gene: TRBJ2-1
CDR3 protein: ASSFLAGQISSYNEQF

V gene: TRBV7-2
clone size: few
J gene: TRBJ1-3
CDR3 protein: ASSLFNRGSANTIY

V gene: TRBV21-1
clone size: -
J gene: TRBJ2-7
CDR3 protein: ASKGMVRYQTYEQY

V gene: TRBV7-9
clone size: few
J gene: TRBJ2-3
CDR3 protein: ASSKSGAETQY

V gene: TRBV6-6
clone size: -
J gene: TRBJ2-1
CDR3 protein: ASSQRTKGEQF

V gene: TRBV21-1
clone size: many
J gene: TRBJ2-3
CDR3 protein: ASSKSRASTDTQY

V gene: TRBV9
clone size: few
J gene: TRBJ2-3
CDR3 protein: ASSVEGISDTQY

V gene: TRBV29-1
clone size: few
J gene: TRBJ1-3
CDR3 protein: SATQGDAGNTIY

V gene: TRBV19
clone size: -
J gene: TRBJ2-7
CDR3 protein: ASSTLAGRYEQY

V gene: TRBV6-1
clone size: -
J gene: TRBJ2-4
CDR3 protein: ASSEGLENIQY

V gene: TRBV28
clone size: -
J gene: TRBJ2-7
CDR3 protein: ASSLGGFDSYEQY

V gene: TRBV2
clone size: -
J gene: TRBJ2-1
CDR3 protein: ASRLAGGPYNEQF

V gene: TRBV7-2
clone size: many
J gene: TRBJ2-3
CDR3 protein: ASSLTRSTDTQY

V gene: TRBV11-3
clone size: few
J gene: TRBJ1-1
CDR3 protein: ASSGRTGGIEAF

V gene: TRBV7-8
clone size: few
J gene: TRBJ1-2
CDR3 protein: ASSLSTSTGYT

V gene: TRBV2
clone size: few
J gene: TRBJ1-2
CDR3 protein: ASRQDSNYYGYT

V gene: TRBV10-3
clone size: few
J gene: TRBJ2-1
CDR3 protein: AISESGRGGHEQF

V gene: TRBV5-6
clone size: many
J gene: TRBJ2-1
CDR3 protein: ASSHGRGNEQF

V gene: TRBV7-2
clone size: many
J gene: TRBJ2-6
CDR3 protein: ASSQDGQTRDVLT

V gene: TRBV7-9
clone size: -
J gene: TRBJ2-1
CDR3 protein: ASSLTDRGSYNEQF

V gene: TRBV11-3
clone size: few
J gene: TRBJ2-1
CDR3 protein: ASSQGQSNEQF

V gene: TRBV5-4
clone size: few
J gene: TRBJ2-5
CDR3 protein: ASSSWTGQETQY

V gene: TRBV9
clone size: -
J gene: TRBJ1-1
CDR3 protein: ASSVRGGTEAF

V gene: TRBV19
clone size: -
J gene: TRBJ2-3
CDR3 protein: ASKSGLARTDTQY

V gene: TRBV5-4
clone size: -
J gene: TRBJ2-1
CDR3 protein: ASTPSLRQDNNEQF

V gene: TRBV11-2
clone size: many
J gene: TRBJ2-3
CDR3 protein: ASQKGTDTQY

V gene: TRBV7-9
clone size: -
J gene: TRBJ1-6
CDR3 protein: ASSRDRYNSPLH

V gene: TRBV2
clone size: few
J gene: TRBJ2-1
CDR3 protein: ASSEGLAGGGEQF

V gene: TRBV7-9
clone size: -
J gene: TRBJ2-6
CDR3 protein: ASSLNMGAQGANVLT

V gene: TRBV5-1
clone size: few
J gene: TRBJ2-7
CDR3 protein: ASSFGQGTYEQY

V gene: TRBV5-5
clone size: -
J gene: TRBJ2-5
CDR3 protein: ASSYTSGETQY

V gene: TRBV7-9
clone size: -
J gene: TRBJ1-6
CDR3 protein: ASTEQDGSPLH

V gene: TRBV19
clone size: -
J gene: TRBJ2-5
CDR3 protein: ASSPRLNNPQWETQY

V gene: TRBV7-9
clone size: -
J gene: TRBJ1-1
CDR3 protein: ASSIGQTTEAF

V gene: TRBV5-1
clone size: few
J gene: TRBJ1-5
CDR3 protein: ASSLEGYSNQPQH